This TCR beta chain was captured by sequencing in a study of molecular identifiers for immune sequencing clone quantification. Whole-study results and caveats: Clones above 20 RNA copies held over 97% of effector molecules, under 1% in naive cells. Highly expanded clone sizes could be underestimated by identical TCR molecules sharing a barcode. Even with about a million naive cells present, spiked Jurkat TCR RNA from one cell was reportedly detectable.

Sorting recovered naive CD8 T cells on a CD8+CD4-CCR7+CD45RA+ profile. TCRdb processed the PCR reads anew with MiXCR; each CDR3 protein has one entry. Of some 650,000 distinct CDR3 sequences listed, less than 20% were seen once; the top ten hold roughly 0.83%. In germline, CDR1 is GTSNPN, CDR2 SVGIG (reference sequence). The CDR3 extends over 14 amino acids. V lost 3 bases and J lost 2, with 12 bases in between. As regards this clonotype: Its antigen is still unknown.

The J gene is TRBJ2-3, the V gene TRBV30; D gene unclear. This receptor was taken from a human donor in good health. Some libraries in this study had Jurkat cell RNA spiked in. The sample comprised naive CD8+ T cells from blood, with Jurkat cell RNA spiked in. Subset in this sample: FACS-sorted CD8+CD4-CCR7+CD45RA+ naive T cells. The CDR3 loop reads CAWRDGPYTDTQYF. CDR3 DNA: TGTGCCTGGAGGGACGGACCTTACACAGATACGCAGTATTTT.